A single T cell receptor (beta chain) is shown here with its context. This CDR3 region has 14 residues. CDR1 and CDR2 (germline): SGHAT, FQNNGV. V was shortened by 7 bases and J by 4 bases, with 16 bases between the two germline ends. The sample belongs to a study of CD8 T cells in Susac syndrome. TCR beta sequencing covered blood CD8+ and CD4+ T cells. Included as multiple sclerosis controls were treatment-naive patients who had stable or active relapsing-remitting disease. TEMRA cells were FACS-enriched, with CD8+ and CD4+ T cells isolated negatively. RNA in amounts of roughly 0.5 to 1 ug was reverse transcribed with random hexamers. TCRdb independently ran MiXCR on the immunoSEQ multiplex PCR reads; one entry per CDR3 protein. The sample gives about 300,000 distinct CDR3 sequences, 65% to 90% of which show up once; roughly 0.21% is in the top ten.

The specimen sequenced was CD8+ T cells from PBMCs. The chain is built from TRBV11-2 and TRBJ1-2, with D possibly being TRBD1 (6 bases). The receptor was isolated from a human donor with multiple sclerosis. CDR3 in amino acids: CASNHKQGAYGYTF. The CDR3 bases are TGTGCCAGCAACCATAAACAGGGCGCCTATGGCTACACCTTC. Drawing the rest from reference TRBV11-2 and TRBJ1-2, the complete variable domain is EAGVAQSPRYKIIEKRQSVAFWCNPISGHATLYWYQQILGQGPKLLIQFQNNGVVDDSQLPKDRFSAERLKGVDSTLKIQPAKLEDSAVYLCASNHKQGAYGYTFGSGTRLTVV.